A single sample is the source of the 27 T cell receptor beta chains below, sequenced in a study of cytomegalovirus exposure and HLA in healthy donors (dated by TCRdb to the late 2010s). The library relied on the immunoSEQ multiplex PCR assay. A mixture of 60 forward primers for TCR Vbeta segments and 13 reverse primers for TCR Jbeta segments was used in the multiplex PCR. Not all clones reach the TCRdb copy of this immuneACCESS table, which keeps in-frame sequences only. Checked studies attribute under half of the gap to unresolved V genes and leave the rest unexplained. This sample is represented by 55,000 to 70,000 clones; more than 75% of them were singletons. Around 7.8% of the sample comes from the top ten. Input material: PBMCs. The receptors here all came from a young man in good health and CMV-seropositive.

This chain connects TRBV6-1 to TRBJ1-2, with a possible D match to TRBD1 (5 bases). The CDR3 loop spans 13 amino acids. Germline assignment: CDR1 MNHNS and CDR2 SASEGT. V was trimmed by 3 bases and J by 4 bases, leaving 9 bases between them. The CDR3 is CASSDLGAYGYTF. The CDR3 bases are TGTGCCAGCAGTGACTTAGGGGCCTATGGCTACACCTTC.

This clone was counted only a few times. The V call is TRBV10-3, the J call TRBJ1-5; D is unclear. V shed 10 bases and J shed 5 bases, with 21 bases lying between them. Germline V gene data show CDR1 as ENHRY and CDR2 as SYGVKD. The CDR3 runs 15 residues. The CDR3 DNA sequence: TGTGCCACCAAACCGTCCACGACTGTGGATCAGCCCCAGCATTTT. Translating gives CATKPSTTVDQPQHF.

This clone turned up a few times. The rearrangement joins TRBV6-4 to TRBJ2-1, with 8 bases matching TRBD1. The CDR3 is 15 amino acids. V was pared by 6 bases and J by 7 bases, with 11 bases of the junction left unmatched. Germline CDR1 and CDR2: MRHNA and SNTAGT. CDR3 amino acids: CASSGAQGDLNEQFF. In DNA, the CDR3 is TGTGCCAGCAGCGGGGCACAGGGGGATTTGAATGAGCAGTTCTTC.

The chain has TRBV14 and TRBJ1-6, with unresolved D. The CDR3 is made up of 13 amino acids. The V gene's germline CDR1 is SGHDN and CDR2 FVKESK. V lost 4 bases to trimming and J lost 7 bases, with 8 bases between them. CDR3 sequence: CASSRQWNSPLHF. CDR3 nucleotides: TGTGCCAGCAGCCGGCAATGGAATTCACCCCTCCACTTT.

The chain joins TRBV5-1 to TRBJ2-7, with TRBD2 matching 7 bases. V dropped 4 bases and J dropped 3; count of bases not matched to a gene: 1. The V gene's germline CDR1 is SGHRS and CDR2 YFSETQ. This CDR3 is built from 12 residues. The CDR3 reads CASSPGGYEQYF. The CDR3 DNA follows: TGCGCCAGCAGCCCGGGAGGCTACGAGCAGTACTTC.

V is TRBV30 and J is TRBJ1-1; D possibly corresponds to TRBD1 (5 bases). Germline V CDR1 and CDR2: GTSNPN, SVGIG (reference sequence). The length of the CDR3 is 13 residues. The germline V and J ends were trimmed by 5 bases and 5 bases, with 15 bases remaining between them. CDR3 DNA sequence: TGTGCCTGGGGATTGACAGACGGGACTGAAGCTTTCTTT. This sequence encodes CAWGLTDGTEAFF.

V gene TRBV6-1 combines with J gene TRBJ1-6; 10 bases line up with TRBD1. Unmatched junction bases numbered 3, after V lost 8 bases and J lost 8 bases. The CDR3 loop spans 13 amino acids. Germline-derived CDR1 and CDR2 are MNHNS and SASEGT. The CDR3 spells CASGDRGHSPLHF. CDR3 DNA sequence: TGTGCCAGCGGGGACAGGGGACATTCACCCCTCCACTTT.

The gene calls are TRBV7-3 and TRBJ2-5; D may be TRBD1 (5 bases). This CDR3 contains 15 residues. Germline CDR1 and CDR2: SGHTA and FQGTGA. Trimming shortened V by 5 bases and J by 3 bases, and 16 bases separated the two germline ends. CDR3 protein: CASSPQGSVEETQYF. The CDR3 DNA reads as TGTGCCAGCAGCCCTCAGGGATCCGTGGAAGAGACCCAGTACTTC.

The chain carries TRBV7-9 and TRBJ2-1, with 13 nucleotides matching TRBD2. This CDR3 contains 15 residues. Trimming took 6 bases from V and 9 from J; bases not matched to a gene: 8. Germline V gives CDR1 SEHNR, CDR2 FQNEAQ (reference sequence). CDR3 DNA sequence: TGTGCCAGCAGGTCTACTAGCGGGAGGGTTGGTGAGCAGTTCTTC. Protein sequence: CASRSTSGRVGEQFF. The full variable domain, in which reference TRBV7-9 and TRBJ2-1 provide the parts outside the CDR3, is DTGVSQNPRHKITKRGQNVTFRCDPISEHNRLYWYRQTLGQGPEFLTYFQNEAQLEKSRLLSDRFSAERPKGSFSTLEIQRTEQGDSAMYLCASRSTSGRVGEQFFGPGTRLTVL.

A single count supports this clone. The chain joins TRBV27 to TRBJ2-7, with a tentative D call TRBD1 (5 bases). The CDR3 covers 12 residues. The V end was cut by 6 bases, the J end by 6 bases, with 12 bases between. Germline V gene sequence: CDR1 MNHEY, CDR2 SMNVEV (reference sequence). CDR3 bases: TGTGCCAGCAGCCGCGATAGGGGCGAGCAGTACTTC. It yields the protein CASSRDRGEQYF.

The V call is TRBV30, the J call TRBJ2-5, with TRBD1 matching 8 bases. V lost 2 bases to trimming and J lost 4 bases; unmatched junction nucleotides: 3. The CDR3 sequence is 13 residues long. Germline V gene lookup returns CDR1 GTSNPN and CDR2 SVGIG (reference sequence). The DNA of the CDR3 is TGTGCCTGGAGTCGGACAGGGAGAGAGACCCAGTACTTC. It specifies CAWSRTGRETQYF. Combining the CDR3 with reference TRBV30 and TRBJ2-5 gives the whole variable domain SQTIHQWPATLVQPVGSPLSLECTVEGTSNPNLYWYRQAAGRGLQLLFYSVGIGQISSEVPQNLSASRPQDRQFILSSKKLLLSDSGFYLCAWSRTGRETQYFGPGTRLLVL.

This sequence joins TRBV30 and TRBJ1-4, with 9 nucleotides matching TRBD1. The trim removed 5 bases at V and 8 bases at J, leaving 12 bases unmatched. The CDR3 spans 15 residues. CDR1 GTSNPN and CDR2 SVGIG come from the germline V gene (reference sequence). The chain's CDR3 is CAWSRDRGSWEKLFF. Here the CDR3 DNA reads TGTGCCTGGTCCCGCGACAGGGGGAGCTGGGAAAAACTGTTTTTT. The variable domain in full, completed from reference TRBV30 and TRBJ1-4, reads SQTIHQWPATLVQPVGSPLSLECTVEGTSNPNLYWYRQAAGRGLQLLFYSVGIGQISSEVPQNLSASRPQDRQFILSSKKLLLSDSGFYLCAWSRDRGSWEKLFFGSGTQLSVL.

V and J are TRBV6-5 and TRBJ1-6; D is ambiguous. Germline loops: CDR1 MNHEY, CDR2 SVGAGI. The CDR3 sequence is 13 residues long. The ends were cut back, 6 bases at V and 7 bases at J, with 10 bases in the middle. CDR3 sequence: CASRTDSNSPLHF. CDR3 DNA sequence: TGTGCCAGCAGGACGGACTCAAATTCACCCCTCCACTTT.

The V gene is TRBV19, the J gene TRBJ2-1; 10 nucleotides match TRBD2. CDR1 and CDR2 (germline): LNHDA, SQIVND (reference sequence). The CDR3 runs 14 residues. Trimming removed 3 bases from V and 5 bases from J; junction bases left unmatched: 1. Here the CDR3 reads CASSMGLAHNEQFF. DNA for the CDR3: TGTGCCAGTAGTATGGGACTAGCGCACAATGAGCAGTTCTTC.

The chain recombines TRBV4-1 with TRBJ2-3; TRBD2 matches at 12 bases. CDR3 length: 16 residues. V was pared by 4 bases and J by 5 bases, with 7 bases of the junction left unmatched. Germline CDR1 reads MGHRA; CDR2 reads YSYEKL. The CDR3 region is CASSPRPSGGGDTQYF. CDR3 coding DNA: TGCGCCAGCAGCCCGCGACCTAGCGGGGGGGGAGATACGCAGTATTTT.

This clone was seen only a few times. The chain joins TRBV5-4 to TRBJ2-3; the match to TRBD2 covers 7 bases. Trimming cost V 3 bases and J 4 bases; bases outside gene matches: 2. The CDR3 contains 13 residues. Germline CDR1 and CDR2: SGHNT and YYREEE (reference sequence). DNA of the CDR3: TGTGCCAGCAGCTCCAGCGGGGCAGATACGCAGTATTTT. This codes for CASSSSGADTQYF.

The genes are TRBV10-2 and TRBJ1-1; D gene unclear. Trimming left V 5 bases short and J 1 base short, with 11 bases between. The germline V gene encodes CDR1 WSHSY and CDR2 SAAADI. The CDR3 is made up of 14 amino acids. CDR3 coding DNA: TGCGCCAGCAGTCCGCAGGCGACGAACACTGAAGCTTTCTTT. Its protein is CASSPQATNTEAFF.

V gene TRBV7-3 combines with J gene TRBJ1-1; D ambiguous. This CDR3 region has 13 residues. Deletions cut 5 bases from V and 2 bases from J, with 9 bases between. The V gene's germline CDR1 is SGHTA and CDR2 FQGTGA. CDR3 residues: CASSRGVNTEAFF. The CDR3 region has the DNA TGTGCCAGCAGCCGCGGAGTTAACACTGAAGCTTTCTTT.

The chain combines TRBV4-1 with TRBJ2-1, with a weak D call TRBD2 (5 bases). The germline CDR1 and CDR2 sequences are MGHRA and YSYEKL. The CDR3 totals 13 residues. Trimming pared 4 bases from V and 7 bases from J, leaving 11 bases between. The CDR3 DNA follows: TGCGCCAGCAGCCCCGAGGGCCGGAATGAGCAGTTCTTC. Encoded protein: CASSPEGRNEQFF.

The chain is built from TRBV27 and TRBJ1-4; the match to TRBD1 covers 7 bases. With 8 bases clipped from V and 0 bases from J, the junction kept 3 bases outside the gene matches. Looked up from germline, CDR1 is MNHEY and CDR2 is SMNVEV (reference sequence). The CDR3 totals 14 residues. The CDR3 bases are TGTGCCAGCCGAGACAGGGCAACTAATGAAAAACTGTTTTTT. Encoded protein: CASRDRATNEKLFF.

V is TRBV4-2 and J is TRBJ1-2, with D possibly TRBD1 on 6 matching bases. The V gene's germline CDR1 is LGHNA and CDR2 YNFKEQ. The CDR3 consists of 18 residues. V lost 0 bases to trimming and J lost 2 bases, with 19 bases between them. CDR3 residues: CASSQDYLDGQPNYGYTF. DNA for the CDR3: TGTGCCAGCAGCCAAGACTACCTGGATGGACAGCCGAACTATGGCTACACCTTC.

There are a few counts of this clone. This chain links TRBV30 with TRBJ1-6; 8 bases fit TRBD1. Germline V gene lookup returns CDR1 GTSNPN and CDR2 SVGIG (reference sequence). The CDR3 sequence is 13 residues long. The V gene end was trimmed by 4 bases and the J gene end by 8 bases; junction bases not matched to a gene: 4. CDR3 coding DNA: TGTGCCTGGAAGGACAGGGCCGATTCACCCCTCCACTTT. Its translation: CAWKDRADSPLHF.

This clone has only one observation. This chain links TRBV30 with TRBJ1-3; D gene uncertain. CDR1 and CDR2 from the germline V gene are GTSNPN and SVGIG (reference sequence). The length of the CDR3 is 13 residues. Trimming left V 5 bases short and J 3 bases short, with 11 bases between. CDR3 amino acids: CAWESYFGNTIYF. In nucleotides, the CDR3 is TGTGCCTGGGAATCATACTTTGGAAACACCATATATTTT.

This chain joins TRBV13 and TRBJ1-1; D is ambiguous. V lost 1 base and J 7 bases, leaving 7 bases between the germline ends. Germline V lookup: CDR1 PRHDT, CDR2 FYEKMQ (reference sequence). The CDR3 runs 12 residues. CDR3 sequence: CASSLVAGEAFF. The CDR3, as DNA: TGTGCCAGCAGCTTAGTTGCCGGTGAAGCTTTCTTT.

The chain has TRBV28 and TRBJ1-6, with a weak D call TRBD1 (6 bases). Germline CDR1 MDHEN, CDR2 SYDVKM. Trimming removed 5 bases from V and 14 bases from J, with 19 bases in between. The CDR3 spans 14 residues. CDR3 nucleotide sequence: TGTGCCAGCAGTCTGCCCAGAACAGGGTTCACCCTCCACTTT. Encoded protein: CASSLPRTGFTLHF.

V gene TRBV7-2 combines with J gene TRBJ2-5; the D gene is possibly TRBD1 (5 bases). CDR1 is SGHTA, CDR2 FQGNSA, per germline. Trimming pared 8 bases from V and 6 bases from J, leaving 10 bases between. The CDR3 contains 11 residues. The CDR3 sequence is CASFYRKTQYF. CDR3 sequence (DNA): TGTGCCAGCTTCTACAGGAAGACCCAGTACTTC.

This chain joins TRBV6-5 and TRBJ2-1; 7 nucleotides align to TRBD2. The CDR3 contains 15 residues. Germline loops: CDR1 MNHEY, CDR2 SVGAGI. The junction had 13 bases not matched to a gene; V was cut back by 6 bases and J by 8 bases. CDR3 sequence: CASSPSGGDWDEQFF. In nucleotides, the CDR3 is TGTGCCAGCAGCCCTAGCGGAGGGGATTGGGATGAGCAGTTCTTC.